This T cell receptor (beta chain) was obtained from a study of control samples from healthy donors and cancer patients. Generated by immunoSEQ multiplex PCR, the TCRdb table keeps only in-frame clones and is missing some. This table holds about 120,000 clones, more than 80% found once. The CDR3 has 13 amino acids. Germline-derived CDR1 and CDR2 are SGHTS and YDEGEE. Germline trimming cut 3 bases from V and 3 bases from J; bases unmatched to any gene: 2. The sequenced sample consisted of PBMCs. The receptor was isolated from a woman aged 50 to 60 with colorectal cancer. V usage is TRBV5-8 and J usage is TRBJ1-2; 7 bases map to TRBD1. This chain's CDR3 is CASSSTGYYGYTF. The CDR3 region has the DNA TGTGCCAGCAGCTCGACAGGGTACTATGGCTACACCTTC.